The sample holds one count of the clone carrying this TCR beta chain. Its antigen is as yet unknown. This record belongs to a study of OX40 agonist ivuxolimab in advanced cancers. Study-wide context: Hepatocellular carcinoma, melanoma, renal cell or head and neck cancer was diagnosed in the dose-escalation patients. Of mixed ages from about 23 to 85 and averaging roughly 64 years, the group was approximately 80% male.

Sequenced by immunoSEQ multiplex PCR; TCRdb stores in-frame clones only, minus some. The table records 60,000 to 75,000 clones, around 90% of them present only once. Broader study findings: Partial responders dosed at 0.1-3.0 mg/kg displayed clonal expansion ranking among the lowest. The study observed clonal expansion of CD4+ and CD8+ blood T cells by week 6 at 0.1 to 3.0 mg/kg.

With 4 bases removed from V and 6 bases from J, the gap between germline ends came to 28 bases. The CDR3 is 18 amino acids. Germline V gene sequence: CDR1 LNHDA, CDR2 SQIVND (reference sequence). The clonotype comes from an adult with an advanced solid tumor such as melanoma, head and neck, liver or kidney cancer. V usage is TRBV19 and J usage is TRBJ2-7; perhaps D is TRBD1 or TRBD2 (5 bases each). The sample consisted of CD4+ or CD8+ T cells sorted from blood, taken in a trial of the OX40 agonist ivuxolimab. The CDR3 bases are TGTGCCAGTAGTACCCCCCTTCAGACAGTACCCGAGAGGGCCGAGCAGTACTTC. Translation gives CASSTPLQTVPERAEQYF.